This T cell receptor (beta chain) was obtained from a study of HIV-infected patients and healthy controls. cDNA was made from about 510 ng RNA using alpha and beta constant primers. Alpha and beta chain libraries were made separately by chain-specific third strand synthesis with multiplexing indices. TCRdb re-derived calls from the 5' RACE reads in MiXCR, one entry per CDR3 protein. The sample yields 7,000 to 8,500 distinct CDR3 sequences, 5.5% to 7% seen once. Germline assignment: CDR1 SEHNR and CDR2 FQNEAQ (reference sequence). V lost 4 bases and J lost 6; bases outside the gene matches: 9. The CDR3 spans 15 residues. All unsorted peripheral T cells were captured because whole blood was used without fractionation. Study outcomes and limitations: Healthy control repertoires had roughly threefold more distinct CDR3s than untreated HIV+ repertoires, and higher Shannon diversity. Mean usage of eight alpha and eight beta V genes differed significantly in HIV-infected patients versus controls.

This clonotype was observed at least ten times. What it binds is not known. Source: blood, taken before antiretroviral therapy. The gene calls are TRBV7-9 and TRBJ2-1; 7 positions match TRBD1. The clonotype originates from an adult with HIV infection. CDR3 sequence reads: CASSSTGFSLNEQFF. CDR3 coding DNA: TGTGCCAGCAGCTCGACAGGGTTTTCGCTCAATGAGCAGTTCTTC.